This T cell receptor (beta chain) was found in a study of T cell responses to AZD1222 COVID-19 vaccine. Study results and limitations: With dominance at 160-218 and 743-854, vaccine-associated CD4 TCRs spanned spike. Baseline serostatus was positive in only a handful of AZD1222 recipients. Of spike-specific TCRs, nearly half reportedly target regions left unmutated in variants.

V dropped 2 bases and J dropped 0 bases, with 9 bases sitting between them. Germline CDR1 reads SGHDT; CDR2 reads YYEEEE. The CDR3 has 16 residues. Profiled with immunoSEQ multiplex PCR; TCRdb holds only in-frame clones, not every one. The sample has approximately 120,000 clones; about nine tenths are singletons. Notes on this clone: Its antigen is unidentified.

The gene calls are TRBV5-6 and TRBJ2-6, with D unresolved. The sequencing here drew on peripheral blood, taken on day 0 of AZD1222 vaccination. This sequence originates from an adult in good health. CDR3 sequence reads: CASSLFDNSGANVLTF. Here the CDR3 DNA reads TGTGCCAGCAGCTTATTTGACAACTCTGGGGCCAACGTCCTGACTTTC.